This entry lists 7 T cell receptor beta chains sequenced from one sample in a study of beta chain features in type 1 diabetes. What was sequenced were expressed TCRB transcripts, since all of the isolated RNA had been reverse transcribed. The repertoire was sequenced with immunoSEQ multiplex PCR; TCRdb's copy has only in-frame clones and lacks some. Of some 140,000 clones listed, about 10% are singletons. What these receptors recognize is not known. Findings and limits, study-wide: TCRB CDR3s from Type 1 diabetes patients were moderately but significantly shorter in all four CD4+ subsets.

Sequences were obtained from central memory CD4+ T cells from blood. The receptors were sampled from a man younger than 45 with type 1 diabetes.

This clone was seen a handful of times. V gene TRBV25-1 combines with J gene TRBJ1-1; D gene unclear. V was clipped by 3 bases and J by 1 base, with 6 bases between them. From germline, CDR1 is MGHDK and CDR2 SYGVNS. The CDR3 is made up of 13 amino acids. The CDR3 spells CASSDNRNTEAFF. In DNA form, the CDR3 reads TGTGCCAGCAGTGACAATAGGAACACTGAAGCTTTCTTT.

In this sample, this clone turned up a few times. This chain connects TRBV29-1 to TRBJ2-7; TRBD2 agrees at 9 bases. The junction had 16 bases not matched to a gene; V was cut back by 6 bases and J by 4 bases. The CDR3 sequence is 16 residues long. Germline V gene data show CDR1 as SQVTM and CDR2 as ANQGSEA. As DNA, the CDR3 is TGCAGCGTGCCCGGGGGGGCCGGGACTAGCATTTACGAGCAGTACTTC. It encodes CSVPGGAGTSIYEQYF.

This clone was seen only a few times. The rearrangement links TRBV5-8 to TRBJ1-2; no definite D call. This CDR3 spans 13 amino acids. The V end lost 0 bases, the J end lost 8 bases, and 11 bases lay between the germline ends. Germline loops: CDR1 SGHTS, CDR2 YDEGEE. CDR3: CASSLVRGEGYTF. The DNA of the CDR3 is TGTGCCAGCAGCTTGGTTCGGGGAGAGGGCTACACCTTC.

This clone has only a few counts. This chain uses TRBV18 with TRBJ2-5, with 7 bases that match TRBD1. J gave up 4 bases and V 6 bases, and 5 bases lay outside the gene matches. Germline V gene data show CDR1 as KGHSH and CDR2 as LQKENI. The CDR3 length is 13 residues. For the CDR3, the DNA is TGTGCCAGCTCTACAGGGGAAGTAGAGACCCAGTACTTC. This translates into CASSTGEVETQYF.

This clone was found a few times. The genes are TRBV4-3 and TRBJ1-1; possible D gene TRBD1, 6 bases. There are 13 residues in the CDR3. V lost 0 bases and J lost 7, with 9 bases in between. CDR1 is LGHNA, CDR2 YSLEER, per germline. CDR3 amino acids: CASSQEGRGEAFF. DNA for the CDR3: TGCGCCAGCAGCCAAGAGGGCAGGGGTGAAGCTTTCTTT.

This clone was counted a few times. Germline is not matched at one junction end, which may reflect a read error. V gene TRBV7-7 combines with J gene TRBJ2-1, with D perhaps TRBD2 (7 bases). The CDR3 covers 15 residues. Germline CDR1 and CDR2: SSHAT and FNYEAQ (reference sequence). The chain's CDR3 is CASSPLAGAPNEQFF. For the CDR3, the DNA is TGTGCTAGCAGCCCGCTGGCGGGGGCCCCCAATGAGCAGTTCTTC. The full variable domain, in which reference TRBV7-7 and TRBJ2-1 provide the parts outside the CDR3, is GAGVSQSPRYKVTKRGQDVTLRCDPISSHATLYWYQQALGQGPEFLTYFNYEAQPDKSGLPSDRFSAERPEGSISTLTIQRTEQRDSAMYRCASSPLAGAPNEQFFGPGTRLTVL.

This clone has only a few counts. This chain connects TRBV6-6 to TRBJ1-5; 9 bases are a match to TRBD1. The CDR3 spans 15 residues. Germline V CDR1 and CDR2: MNHNY, SVGAGI (reference sequence). Trimming at V came to 2 bases and at J to 7 bases, leaving 6 bases not matched to a gene. The CDR3 DNA sequence: TGTGCCAGCAGTTACACCGGACAGGGGATGCAGCCCCAGCATTTT. Protein sequence: CASSYTGQGMQPQHF.